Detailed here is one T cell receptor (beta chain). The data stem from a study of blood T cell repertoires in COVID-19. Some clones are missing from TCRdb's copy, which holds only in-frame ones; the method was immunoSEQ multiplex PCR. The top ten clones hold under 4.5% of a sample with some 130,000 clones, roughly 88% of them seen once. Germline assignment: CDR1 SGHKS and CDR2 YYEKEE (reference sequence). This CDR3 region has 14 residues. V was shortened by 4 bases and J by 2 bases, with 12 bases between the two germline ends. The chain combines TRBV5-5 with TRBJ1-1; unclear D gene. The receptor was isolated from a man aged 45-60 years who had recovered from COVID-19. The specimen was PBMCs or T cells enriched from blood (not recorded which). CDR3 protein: CASSMREYNTEAFF. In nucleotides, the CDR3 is TGTGCCAGCAGCATGAGGGAGTATAACACTGAAGCTTTCTTT.